The 11 T cell receptor beta chains given below trace back to one sample, sequenced in a study of T cells in localized non-small cell lung cancer. Only in-frame clones appear in the TCRdb table, and some are missing; sequencing was by immunoSEQ multiplex PCR. The table includes 75,000 to 85,000 clones, over 75% detected once. The specimen was peripheral blood, collected before any cancer treatment. The source is a female donor over 55 with stage I lung adenocarcinoma.

This rearrangement joins TRBV30 to TRBJ1-2, with D perhaps matching TRBD1 (6 bases). The germline V and J ends were trimmed by 3 bases and 3 bases, with 11 bases remaining between them. The CDR3 consists of 13 residues. Per germline, CDR1 GTSNPN and CDR2 SVGIG (reference sequence). Here the CDR3 reads CAWRHRVDYGYTF. DNA of the CDR3: TGTGCCTGGAGGCACAGGGTAGACTATGGCTACACCTTC.

This clone showed up just once. The chain recombines TRBV6-5 with TRBJ2-7; TRBD2 matches at 10 bases. CDR1 is MNHEY, CDR2 SVGAGI, per germline. There are 14 residues in the CDR3. V was pared by 5 bases and J by 2 bases, with 3 bases of the junction left unmatched. The CDR3 here is CASSQSGRAYEQYF. The CDR3 coding sequence is TGTGCCAGCAGTCAAAGCGGGAGGGCCTACGAGCAGTACTTC.

The rearrangement links TRBV2 to TRBJ2-7, with 7 bases aligning to TRBD1. CDR1 is SNHLY, CDR2 FYNNEI, per germline. V trimming: 4 bases; J trimming: 7 bases; junction bases outside the gene matches: 7. This CDR3 is 13 amino acids long. The CDR3 DNA is TGTGCCAGCAGTGCGAGGCCAGGGGGTGAGCAGTACTTC. Translating gives CASSARPGGEQYF.

The chain joins TRBV25-1 to TRBJ2-7; TRBD1 matches 7 bases. The trim removed 6 bases at V and 0 bases at J, leaving 5 bases unmatched. The CDR3 has 14 amino acids. The germline CDR1 and CDR2 sequences are MGHDK and SYGVNS. In DNA form, the CDR3 reads TGTGCCAGCAGGAAGTCAGGGGGCTCCTACGAGCAGTACTTC. Protein sequence: CASRKSGGSYEQYF.

The chain combines TRBV7-9 with TRBJ2-7; 9 bases line up with TRBD1. The V gene's germline CDR1 is SEHNR and CDR2 FQNEAQ (reference sequence). Trimming removed 5 bases from V and 3 bases from J; junction bases left unmatched: 8. This CDR3 has 15 residues. The CDR3 loop is CASSPGDRANYEQYF. The DNA of the CDR3 is TGTGCCAGCAGCCCAGGGGACAGGGCGAACTACGAGCAGTACTTC.

The J gene is TRBJ2-2, the V gene TRBV11-2; D is perhaps TRBD2 (5 bases). Per the germline V gene, CDR1 is SGHAT and CDR2 is FQNNGV. Trimming removed 0 bases at V and 3 bases at J, with 5 bases between. CDR3 length: 14 amino acids. The CDR3 nucleotides are TGTGCCAGCAGCTTAGACGGGGACACCGGGGAGCTGTTTTTT. Its translation: CASSLDGDTGELFF.

This clone has just a few counts. The rearrangement joins TRBV7-3 to TRBJ2-5; weak D call: TRBD2 (6 bases). V dropped 4 bases and J dropped 4 bases, with 16 bases sitting between them. The CDR3 is made up of 15 amino acids. The V gene's germline CDR1 is SGHTA and CDR2 FQGTGA. CDR3 DNA: TGTGCCAGCAGCTCCCTTGCGGGGTCGATAGAGACCCAGTACTTC. It translates to CASSSLAGSIETQYF.

In this sample, this clone turned up a few times. The chain recombines TRBV5-1 with TRBJ1-1; TRBD1 is a possible D gene (5 bases). This CDR3 contains 14 residues. V lost 4 bases to trimming and J lost 4 bases, with 14 bases between them. CDR1 and CDR2 (germline): SGHRS, YFSETQ. Here the CDR3 reads CASSRELGGTEAFF. The CDR3 bases are TGCGCCAGCAGCCGAGAGCTTGGGGGCACTGAAGCTTTCTTT.

This chain uses TRBV27 with TRBJ1-3; 8 positions agree with TRBD1. Per germline, CDR1 MNHEY and CDR2 SMNVEV (reference sequence). V lost 2 bases and J lost 1; bases outside the gene matches: 7. The CDR3 covers 17 residues. The CDR3 DNA reads as TGTGCCAGCAGTTTAGGGACAGGCGGGGGGTCTGGAAACACCATATATTTT. Translated, it gives CASSLGTGGGSGNTIYF.

This sequence joins TRBV18 and TRBJ1-5; 8 bases fit TRBD1. CDR1 and CDR2 (germline): KGHSH, LQKENI. V was pared by 3 bases and J by 0 bases, with 7 bases of the junction left unmatched. CDR3 length equals 17 residues. The CDR3 spells CASSPTAQGGSNQPQHF. Here the CDR3 DNA reads TGTGCCAGCTCACCGACCGCACAGGGGGGTAGCAATCAGCCCCAGCATTTT.

The chain couples TRBV30 to TRBJ1-1; a weak D match, TRBD1 (5 bases). Between the trimmed V and J ends, which lost 4 bases and 7 bases, there was a span of 13 bases. The length of the CDR3 is 12 residues. CDR1 is GTSNPN, CDR2 SVGIG, per germline (reference sequence). CDR3 sequence: CAWNGETVEAFF. In DNA, the CDR3 is TGTGCCTGGAACGGGGAGACAGTTGAAGCTTTCTTT. The variable domain in full, completed from reference TRBV30 and TRBJ1-1, reads SQTIHQWPATLVQPVGSPLSLECTVEGTSNPNLYWYRQAAGRGLQLLFYSVGIGQISSEVPQNLSASRPQDRQFILSSKKLLLSDSGFYLCAWNGETVEAFFGQGTRLTVV.